This is a list of T cell receptor beta chains from one sample in a study of shared clonotypes between healthy human individuals. Sequenced by immunoSEQ multiplex PCR; TCRdb stores in-frame clones only, minus some. The sample comprises 1,400,000 or so clones, approximately 98.5% of which are singletons, and about 0.34% rests with the top ten. Sample: naive CD4+ T cells sorted from blood. Every receptor here comes from a man under 40 in good health. Both conserved end residues are part of each CDR3. A D gene is named only where the DNA matches it firmly. The size entry is marked missing in some rows and otherwise reads once, few, many or a size class.

J gene	D gene	clone size	V gene	CDR3 protein	CDR3 DNA
TRBJ2-2	TRBD2	once	TRBV10-3	CAISGPGLAGNTGELFF	TGTGCCATCAGTGGGCCCGGCCTAGCGGGGAACACCGGGGAGCTGTTTTTT
TRBJ2-3	.	.	TRBV10-3	CAISEREDTQYF	TGTGCCATCAGTGAACGGGAAGATACGCAGTATTTT
TRBJ2-3	.	.	TRBV28	CASSQVRDTQYF	TGTGCCAGCAGCCAAGTAAGGGATACGCAGTATTTT
TRBJ2-3	.	.	TRBV5-1	CASSLVGTGPLTDTQYF	TGCGCCAGCAGCTTGGTCGGGACCGGGCCCCTCACAGATACGCAGTATTTT
TRBJ2-7	TRBD1	.	TRBV6-5	CASSYGAGGFEQYF	TGTGCCAGCAGTTACGGAGCAGGGGGCTTTGAGCAGTACTTC
TRBJ2-3	TRBD2	.	TRBV29-1	CSVEGTSGRATQYF	TGCAGCGTTGAAGGGACTAGCGGGAGGGCCACGCAGTATTTT
TRBJ1-1	.	.	TRBV7-7	CASSLGENTEAFF	TGTGCCAGCAGCTTGGGAGAGAACACTGAAGCTTTCTTT
TRBJ1-4	TRBD1	.	TRBV27	CASSLSWPFRTGGSEKLFF	TGTGCCAGCAGTTTATCGTGGCCCTTCAGGACAGGAGGCAGTGAAAAACTGTTTTTT
TRBJ2-3	TRBD2	.	TRBV28	CASSGWTSGRNF	TGTGCCAGCAGTGGATGGACTAGCGGGAGGAATTTT
TRBJ2-7	.	once	TRBV15	CATSRGGALYEQYF	TGTGCCACCAGCAGAGGGGGGGCGCTTTACGAGCAGTACTTC
TRBJ2-7	TRBD1	.	TRBV5-1	CASSPGTGTNEQYF	TGCGCCAGCAGCCCGGGGACAGGGACAAACGAGCAGTACTTC
TRBJ2-2	.	.	TRBV7-2	CASSPGLLNTGELFF	TGTGCCAGCAGCCCCGGCCTACTCAACACCGGGGAGCTGTTTTTT
TRBJ1-1	.	.	TRBV5-1	CASSLDWNSRFNTEAFF	TGCGCCAGCAGCTTGGATTGGAACAGCAGATTTAACACTGAAGCTTTCTTT
TRBJ2-5	TRBD2	.	TRBV11-2	CASSARLAVQETQYF	TGTGCCAGCAGCGCCAGACTAGCGGTACAAGAGACCCAGTACTTC
TRBJ2-1	TRBD2	once	TRBV11-3	CASSRSGSHNEQFF	TGTGCCAGCAGCCGTAGCGGGAGCCACAATGAGCAGTTCTTC
TRBJ2-7	.	.	TRBV7-2	CASSSPGYEQYF	TGTGCCAGCAGCTCCCCCGGGTACGAGCAGTACTTC
TRBJ2-5	TRBD2	.	TRBV29-1	CSVNAGDETQYF	TGCAGCGTAAATGCGGGAGACGAGACCCAGTACTTC
TRBJ2-1	.	.	TRBV18	CASLNPGPVRGEQFF	TGTGCCAGCTTAAATCCGGGACCGGTCCGTGGTGAGCAGTTCTTC
TRBJ2-7	TRBD2	.	TRBV5-1	CASSESLAGGNEQYF	TGCGCCAGCAGTGAGTCACTAGCGGGAGGTAACGAGCAGTACTTC
TRBJ2-3	.	.	TRBV7-9	CASSAPKGLVTDTQYF	TGTGCCAGCAGCGCACCCAAGGGGTTAGTCACAGATACGCAGTATTTT
TRBJ2-5	TRBD1	.	TRBV29-1	CSVVGTGGHQETQYF	TGCAGCGTTGTCGGGACAGGTGGGCACCAAGAGACCCAGTACTTC
TRBJ1-1	.	.	TRBV5-4	CASSLVGQTNTEAFF	TGTGCCAGCAGCTTGGTCGGACAGACGAACACTGAAGCTTTCTTT
TRBJ2-7	.	.	TRBV5-1	CASSLDAGRAYEQYF	TGCGCCAGCAGCTTGGATGCGGGAAGGGCCTACGAGCAGTACTTC
TRBJ2-6	.	once	TRBV27	CASSPNGQRAPSGANVLTF	TGTGCCAGCAGTCCAAATGGTCAGCGGGCGCCCTCTGGGGCCAACGTCCTGACTTTC
TRBJ2-5	.	once	TRBV29-1	CSAESGSRETQYF	TGCAGCGCCGAGTCCGGGAGTAGAGAGACCCAGTACTTC
TRBJ1-1	.	.	TRBV18	CASSPSGRRIEAFF	TGTGCCAGCTCACCGTCTGGACGGCGGATTGAAGCTTTCTTT
TRBJ2-7	TRBD2	.	TRBV9	CASSGTGPGTSGFTYEQYF	TGTGCCAGCAGTGGGACAGGTCCCGGGACTAGCGGATTTACCTACGAGCAGTACTTC
TRBJ2-7	TRBD1	.	TRBV5-1	CASKAGQASYEQYF	TGCGCCAGCAAGGCGGGACAGGCCTCCTACGAGCAGTACTTC
TRBJ1-2	.	.	TRBV29-1	CSFLTGGKDYGYTF	TGCAGCTTCCTGACGGGGGGTAAAGACTATGGCTACACCTTC
TRBJ1-1	.	.	TRBV4-3	CASSQDVSGGTEAFF	TGCGCCAGCAGCCAAGATGTCAGTGGGGGCACTGAAGCTTTCTTT
TRBJ2-2	TRBD2	.	TRBV25-1	CASSDSRGVHSTGELFF	TGTGCCAGCAGTGATTCCCGGGGGGTCCACTCCACCGGGGAGCTGTTTTTT
TRBJ2-7	.	.	TRBV18	CASSPPGSWTTYEQYF	TGTGCCAGCTCACCACCGGGCAGCTGGACTACCTACGAGCAGTACTTC
TRBJ2-3	.	.	TRBV19	CASSTQTYTQYF	TGTGCCAGTAGTACCCAGACGTATACGCAGTATTTT
TRBJ2-2	TRBD1	.	TRBV11-2	CASSPDRARSGELFF	TGTGCCAGCAGCCCCGACAGGGCACGAAGCGGGGAGCTGTTTTTT
TRBJ2-1	TRBD1	.	TRBV7-2	CASSMIGDRGYNEQFF	TGTGCCAGCAGCATGATTGGGGACAGGGGCTACAATGAGCAGTTCTTC
TRBJ2-2	TRBD1	.	TRBV9	CASSVEAGGASGELFF	TGTGCCAGCAGCGTAGAGGCAGGGGGCGCATCCGGGGAGCTGTTTTTT
TRBJ2-2	TRBD2	.	TRBV5-1	CASSLEGAAGGPSGELFF	TGCGCCAGCAGCTTGGAGGGTGCGGCGGGAGGGCCATCCGGGGAGCTGTTTTTT
TRBJ2-5	.	.	TRBV18	CASSLRQGEMQTQYF	TGTGCCAGCTCACTCCGACAAGGTGAAATGCAGACCCAGTACTTC
TRBJ1-5	TRBD1	.	TRBV6-5	CASSYRQGDQPQHF	TGTGCCAGCAGTTATCGACAGGGGGATCAGCCCCAGCATTTT
TRBJ2-7	.	.	TRBV28	CASLGQGYKGEEYF	TGTGCCAGTTTAGGGCAGGGTTATAAGGGGGAGGAGTACTTC
TRBJ1-5	TRBD1	.	TRBV7-9	CASSFPGQVMPQHF	TGTGCCAGCAGCTTCCCGGGACAGGTAATGCCCCAGCATTTT
TRBJ1-1	.	.	TRBV19	CASSIGITNTEAFF	TGTGCCAGTAGTATCGGAATAACGAACACTGAAGCTTTCTTT
TRBJ2-7	TRBD2	once	TRBV27	CASTMQAGYEQYF	TGTGCCAGCACCATGCAAGCGGGGTACGAGCAGTACTTC
TRBJ1-1	TRBD1	.	TRBV28	CASSLVTGSTEAFF	TGTGCCAGCAGTTTGGTGACAGGGAGTACTGAAGCTTTCTTT
TRBJ2-7	TRBD2	.	TRBV7-2	CASSSPGTSGSSFAYEQYF	TGTGCCAGCAGCTCTCCCGGGACTAGCGGGAGTTCGTTTGCCTACGAGCAGTACTTC
TRBJ1-2	TRBD1	.	TRBV27	CASSPIDRGRHGYTF	TGTGCCAGCAGTCCGATAGACAGGGGGCGGCATGGCTACACCTTC
TRBJ1-2	.	.	TRBV18	CASSPPETAYGYTF	TGTGCCAGCTCACCACCGGAAACAGCATATGGCTACACCTTC
TRBJ2-3	.	.	TRBV15	CATSRGGRGDTDTQYF	TGTGCCACCAGCAGAGGAGGCAGGGGGGACACAGATACGCAGTATTTT